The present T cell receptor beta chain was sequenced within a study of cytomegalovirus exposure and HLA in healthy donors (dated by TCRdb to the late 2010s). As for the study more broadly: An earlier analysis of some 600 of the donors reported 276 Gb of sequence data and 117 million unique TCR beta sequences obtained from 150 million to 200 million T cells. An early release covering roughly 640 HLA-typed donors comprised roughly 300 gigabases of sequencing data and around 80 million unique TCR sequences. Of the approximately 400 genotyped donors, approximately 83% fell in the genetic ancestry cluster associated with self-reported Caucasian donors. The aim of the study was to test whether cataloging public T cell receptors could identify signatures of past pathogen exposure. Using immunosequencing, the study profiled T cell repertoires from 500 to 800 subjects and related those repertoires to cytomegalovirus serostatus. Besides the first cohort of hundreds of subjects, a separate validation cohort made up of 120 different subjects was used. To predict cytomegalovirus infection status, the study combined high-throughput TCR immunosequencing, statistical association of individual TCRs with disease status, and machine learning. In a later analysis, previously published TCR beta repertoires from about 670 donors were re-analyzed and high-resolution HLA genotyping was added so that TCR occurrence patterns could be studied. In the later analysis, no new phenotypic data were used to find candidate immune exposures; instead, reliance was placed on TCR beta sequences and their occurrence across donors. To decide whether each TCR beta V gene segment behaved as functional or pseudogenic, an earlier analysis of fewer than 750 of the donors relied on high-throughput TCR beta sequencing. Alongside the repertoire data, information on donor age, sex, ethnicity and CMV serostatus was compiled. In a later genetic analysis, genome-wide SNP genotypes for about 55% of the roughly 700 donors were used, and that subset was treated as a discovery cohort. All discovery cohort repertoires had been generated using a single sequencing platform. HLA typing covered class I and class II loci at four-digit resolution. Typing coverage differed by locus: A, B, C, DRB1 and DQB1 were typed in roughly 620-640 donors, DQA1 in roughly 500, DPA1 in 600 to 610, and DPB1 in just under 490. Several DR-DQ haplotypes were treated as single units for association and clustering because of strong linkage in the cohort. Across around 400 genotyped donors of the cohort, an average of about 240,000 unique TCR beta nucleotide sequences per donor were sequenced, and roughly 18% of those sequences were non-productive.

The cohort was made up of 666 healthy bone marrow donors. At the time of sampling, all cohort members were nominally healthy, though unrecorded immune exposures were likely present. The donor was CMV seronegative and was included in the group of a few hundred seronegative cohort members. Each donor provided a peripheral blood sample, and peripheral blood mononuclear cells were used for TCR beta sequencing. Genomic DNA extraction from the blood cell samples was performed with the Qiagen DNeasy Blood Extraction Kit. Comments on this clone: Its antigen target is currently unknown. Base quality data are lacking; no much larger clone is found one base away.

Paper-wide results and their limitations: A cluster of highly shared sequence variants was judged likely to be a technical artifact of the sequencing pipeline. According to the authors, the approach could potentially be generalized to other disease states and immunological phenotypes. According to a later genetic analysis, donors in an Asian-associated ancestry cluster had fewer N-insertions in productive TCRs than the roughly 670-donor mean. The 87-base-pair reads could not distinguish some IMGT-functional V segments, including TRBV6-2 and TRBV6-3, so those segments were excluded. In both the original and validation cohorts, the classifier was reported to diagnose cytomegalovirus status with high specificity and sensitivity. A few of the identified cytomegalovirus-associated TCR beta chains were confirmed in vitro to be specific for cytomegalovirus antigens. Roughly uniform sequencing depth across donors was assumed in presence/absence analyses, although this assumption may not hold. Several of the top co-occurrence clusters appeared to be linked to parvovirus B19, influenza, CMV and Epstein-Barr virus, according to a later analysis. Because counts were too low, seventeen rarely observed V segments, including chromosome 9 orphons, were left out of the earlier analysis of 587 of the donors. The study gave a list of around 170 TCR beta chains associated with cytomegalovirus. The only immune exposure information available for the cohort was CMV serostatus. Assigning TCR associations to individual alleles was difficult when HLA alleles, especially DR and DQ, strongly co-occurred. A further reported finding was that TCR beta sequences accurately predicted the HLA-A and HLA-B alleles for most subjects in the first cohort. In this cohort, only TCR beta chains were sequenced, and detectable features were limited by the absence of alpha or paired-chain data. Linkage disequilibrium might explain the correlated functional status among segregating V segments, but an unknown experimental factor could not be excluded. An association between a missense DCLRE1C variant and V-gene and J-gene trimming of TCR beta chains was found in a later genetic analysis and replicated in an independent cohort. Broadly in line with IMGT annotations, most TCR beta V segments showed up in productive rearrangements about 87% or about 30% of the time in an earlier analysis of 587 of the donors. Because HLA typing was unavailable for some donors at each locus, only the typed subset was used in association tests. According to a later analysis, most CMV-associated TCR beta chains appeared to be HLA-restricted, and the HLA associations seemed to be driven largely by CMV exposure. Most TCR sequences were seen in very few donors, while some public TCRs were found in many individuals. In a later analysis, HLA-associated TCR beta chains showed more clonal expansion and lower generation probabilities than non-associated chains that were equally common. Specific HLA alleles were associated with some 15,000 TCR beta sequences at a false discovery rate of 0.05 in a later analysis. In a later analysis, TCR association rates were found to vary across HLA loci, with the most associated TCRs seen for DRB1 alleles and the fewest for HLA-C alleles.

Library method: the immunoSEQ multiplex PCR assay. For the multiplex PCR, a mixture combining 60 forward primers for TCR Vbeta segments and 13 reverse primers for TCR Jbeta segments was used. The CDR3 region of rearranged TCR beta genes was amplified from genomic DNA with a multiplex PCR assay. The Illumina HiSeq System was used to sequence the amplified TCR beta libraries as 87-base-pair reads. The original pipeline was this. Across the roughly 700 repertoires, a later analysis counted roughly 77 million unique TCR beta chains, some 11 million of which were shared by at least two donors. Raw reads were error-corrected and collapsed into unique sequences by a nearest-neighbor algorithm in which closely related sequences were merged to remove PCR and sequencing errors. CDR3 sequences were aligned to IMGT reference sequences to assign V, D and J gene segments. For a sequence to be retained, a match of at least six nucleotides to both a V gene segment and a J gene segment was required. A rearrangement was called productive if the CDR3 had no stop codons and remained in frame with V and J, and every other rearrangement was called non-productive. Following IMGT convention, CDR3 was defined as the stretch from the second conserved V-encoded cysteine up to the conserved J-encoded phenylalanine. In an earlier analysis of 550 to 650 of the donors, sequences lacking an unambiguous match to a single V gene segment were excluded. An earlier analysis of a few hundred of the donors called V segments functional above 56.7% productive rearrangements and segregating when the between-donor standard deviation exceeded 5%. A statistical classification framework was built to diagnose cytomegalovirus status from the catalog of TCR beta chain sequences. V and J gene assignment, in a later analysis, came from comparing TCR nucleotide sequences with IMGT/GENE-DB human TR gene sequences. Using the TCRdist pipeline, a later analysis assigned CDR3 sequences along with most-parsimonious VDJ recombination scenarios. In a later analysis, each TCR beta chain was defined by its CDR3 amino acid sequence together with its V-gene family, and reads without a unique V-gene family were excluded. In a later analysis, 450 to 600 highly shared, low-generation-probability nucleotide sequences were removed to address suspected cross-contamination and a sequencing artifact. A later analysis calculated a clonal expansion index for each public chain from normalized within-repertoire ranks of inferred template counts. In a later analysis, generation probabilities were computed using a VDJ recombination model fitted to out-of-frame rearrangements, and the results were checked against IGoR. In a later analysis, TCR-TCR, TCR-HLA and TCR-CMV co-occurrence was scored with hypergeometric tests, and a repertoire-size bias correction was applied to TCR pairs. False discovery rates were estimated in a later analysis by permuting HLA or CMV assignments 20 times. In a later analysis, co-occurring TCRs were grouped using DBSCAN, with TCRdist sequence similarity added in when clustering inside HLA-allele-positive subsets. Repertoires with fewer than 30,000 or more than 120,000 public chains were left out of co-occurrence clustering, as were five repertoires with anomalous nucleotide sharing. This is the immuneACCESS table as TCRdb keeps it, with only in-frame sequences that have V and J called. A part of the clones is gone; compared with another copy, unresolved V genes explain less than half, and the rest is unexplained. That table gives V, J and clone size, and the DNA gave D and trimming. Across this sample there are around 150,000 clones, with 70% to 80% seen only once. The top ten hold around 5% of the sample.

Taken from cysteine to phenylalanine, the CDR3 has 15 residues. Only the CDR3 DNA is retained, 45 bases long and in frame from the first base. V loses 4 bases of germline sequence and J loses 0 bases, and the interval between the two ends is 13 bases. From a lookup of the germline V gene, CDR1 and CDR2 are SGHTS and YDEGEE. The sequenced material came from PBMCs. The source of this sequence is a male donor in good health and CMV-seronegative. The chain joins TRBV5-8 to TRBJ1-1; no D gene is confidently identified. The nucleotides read TGTGCCAGCAGCCCGGAGTTAATTATGAACACTGAAGCTTTCTTT. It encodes CASSPELIMNTEAFF.